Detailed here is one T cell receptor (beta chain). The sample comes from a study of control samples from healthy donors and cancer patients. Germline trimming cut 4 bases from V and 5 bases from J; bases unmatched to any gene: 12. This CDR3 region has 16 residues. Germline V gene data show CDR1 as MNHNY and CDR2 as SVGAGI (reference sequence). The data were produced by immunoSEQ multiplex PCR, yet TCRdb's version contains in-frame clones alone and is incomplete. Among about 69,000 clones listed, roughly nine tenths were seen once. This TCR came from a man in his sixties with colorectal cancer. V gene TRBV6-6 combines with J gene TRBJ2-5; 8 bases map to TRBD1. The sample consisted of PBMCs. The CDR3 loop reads CASSSGTGVVQETQYF. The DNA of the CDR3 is TGTGCCAGCAGTTCCGGGACAGGAGTGGTTCAGGAGACCCAGTACTTC.